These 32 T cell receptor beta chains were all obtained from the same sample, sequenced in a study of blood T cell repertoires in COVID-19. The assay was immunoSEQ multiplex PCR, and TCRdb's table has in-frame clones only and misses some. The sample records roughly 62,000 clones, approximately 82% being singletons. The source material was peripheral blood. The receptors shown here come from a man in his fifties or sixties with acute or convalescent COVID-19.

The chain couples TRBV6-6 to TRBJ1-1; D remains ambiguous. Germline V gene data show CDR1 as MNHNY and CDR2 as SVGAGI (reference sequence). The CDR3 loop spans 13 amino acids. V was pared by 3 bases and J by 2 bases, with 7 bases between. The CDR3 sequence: CASSYMANTEAFF. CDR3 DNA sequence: TGTGCCAGCAGTTATATGGCAAACACTGAAGCTTTCTTT.

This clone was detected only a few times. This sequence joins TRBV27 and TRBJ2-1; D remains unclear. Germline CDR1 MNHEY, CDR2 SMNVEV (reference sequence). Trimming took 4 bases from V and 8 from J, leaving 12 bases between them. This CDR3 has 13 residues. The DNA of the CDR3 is TGTGCCAGCAGTTACCAAACGGGTTATGAGCAGTTCTTC. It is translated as CASSYQTGYEQFF.

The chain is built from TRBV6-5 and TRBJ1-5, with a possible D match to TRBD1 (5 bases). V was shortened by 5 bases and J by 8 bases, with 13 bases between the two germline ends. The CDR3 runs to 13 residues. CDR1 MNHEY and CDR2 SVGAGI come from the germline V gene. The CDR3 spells CASSPWGDKPQHF. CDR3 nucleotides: TGTGCCAGCAGTCCTTGGGGGGATAAGCCCCAGCATTTT.

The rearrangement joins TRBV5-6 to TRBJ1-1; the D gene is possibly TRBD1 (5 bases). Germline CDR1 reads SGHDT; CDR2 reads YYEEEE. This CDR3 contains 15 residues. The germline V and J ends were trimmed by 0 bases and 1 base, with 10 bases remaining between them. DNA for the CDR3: TGTGCCAGCAGCTTGGGGGGGACTTCGAACACTGAAGCTTTCTTT. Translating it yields CASSLGGTSNTEAFF.

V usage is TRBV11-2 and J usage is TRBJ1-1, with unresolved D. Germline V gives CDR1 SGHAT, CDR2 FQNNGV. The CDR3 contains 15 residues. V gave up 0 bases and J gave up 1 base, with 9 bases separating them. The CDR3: CASSLEAGGNTEAFF. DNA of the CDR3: TGTGCCAGCAGCTTAGAGGCGGGCGGGAACACTGAAGCTTTCTTT. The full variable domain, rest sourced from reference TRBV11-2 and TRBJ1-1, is EAGVAQSPRYKIIEKRQSVAFWCNPISGHATLYWYQQILGQGPKLLIQFQNNGVVDDSQLPKDRFSAERLKGVDSTLKIQPAKLEDSAVYLCASSLEAGGNTEAFFGQGTRLTVV.

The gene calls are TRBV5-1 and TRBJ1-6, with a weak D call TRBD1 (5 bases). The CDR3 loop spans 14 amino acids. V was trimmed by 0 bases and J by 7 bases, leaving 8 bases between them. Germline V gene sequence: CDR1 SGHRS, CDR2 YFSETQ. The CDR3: CASSLGQGNSPLHF. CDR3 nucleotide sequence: TGCGCCAGCAGCTTGGGTCAGGGCAATTCACCCCTCCACTTT.

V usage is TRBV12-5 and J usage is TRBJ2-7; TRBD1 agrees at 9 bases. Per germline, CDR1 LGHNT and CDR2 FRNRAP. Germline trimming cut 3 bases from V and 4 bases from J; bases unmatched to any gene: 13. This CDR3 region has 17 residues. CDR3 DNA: TGTGCTAGTGGTTTTAATCCGGACAGGGGAAAGGGTTACGAGCAGTACTTC. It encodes CASGFNPDRGKGYEQYF. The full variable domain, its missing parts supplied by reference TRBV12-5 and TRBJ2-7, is DARVTQTPRHKVTEMGQEVTMRCQPILGHNTVFWYRQTMMQGLELLAYFRNRAPLDDSGMPKDRFSAEMPDATLATLKIQPSEPRDSAVYFCASGFNPDRGKGYEQYFGPGTRLTVT.

The CDR3 coding sequence is TGTGCCAGCAGTGAAGGGGCGGGCTCCACCTACGAGCAGTACTTC. This translates into CASSEGAGSTYEQYF. The chain employs TRBV6-1 and TRBJ2-7; D is perhaps TRBD2 (5 bases). CDR3 size: 15 residues. V was clipped by 1 base and J by 2 bases, with 12 bases between them. The germline CDR1 and CDR2 sequences are MNHNS and SASEGT.

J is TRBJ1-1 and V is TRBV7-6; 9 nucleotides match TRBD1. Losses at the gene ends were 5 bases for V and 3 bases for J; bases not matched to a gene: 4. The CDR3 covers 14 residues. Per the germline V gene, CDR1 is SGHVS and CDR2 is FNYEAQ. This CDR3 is CASSRTGDHTEAFF. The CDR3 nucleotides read TGTGCCAGCAGCAGGACAGGGGATCACACTGAAGCTTTCTTT.

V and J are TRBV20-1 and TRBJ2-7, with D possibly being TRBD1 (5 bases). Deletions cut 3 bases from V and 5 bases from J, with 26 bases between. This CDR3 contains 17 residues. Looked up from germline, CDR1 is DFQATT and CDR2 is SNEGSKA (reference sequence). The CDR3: CSASPGQDAPFRHEQYF. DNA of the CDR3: TGCAGTGCTAGTCCCGGACAAGATGCTCCTTTCCGCCACGAGCAGTACTTC.

The CDR3 protein is CASSQIGRQGPGYEQYF. For the CDR3, the DNA is TGCGCCAGCAGCCAGATCGGGCGACAGGGACCAGGGTACGAGCAGTACTTC. V gene TRBV4-1 combines with J gene TRBJ2-7, with 7 bases that match TRBD1. The CDR3 length is 17 residues. In germline, CDR1 is MGHRA, CDR2 YSYEKL. The V and J ends lost 3 bases and 4 bases, in that order; junction bases with no gene match: 15.

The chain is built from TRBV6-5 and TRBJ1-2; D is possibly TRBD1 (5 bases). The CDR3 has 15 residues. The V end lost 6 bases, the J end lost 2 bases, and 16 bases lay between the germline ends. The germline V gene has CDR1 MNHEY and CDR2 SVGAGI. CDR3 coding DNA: TGTGCCAGCAGAGGAGGGGAAATCAGGAACTATGGCTACACCTTC. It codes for CASRGGEIRNYGYTF.

The CDR3: CAWSRGSGETQYF. CDR3 coding DNA: TGTGCCTGGAGTAGGGGTAGCGGGGAGACCCAGTACTTC. This chain uses TRBV30 with TRBJ2-5, with 7 bases matching TRBD2. The germline V gene has CDR1 GTSNPN and CDR2 SVGIG (reference sequence). Trimming cost V 2 bases and J 5 bases; bases outside gene matches: 5. The CDR3 extends over 13 amino acids.

CDR3 DNA sequence: TGTGCCAGCAGTCCCGGGACTAGCGGGGGGCTTAACACCGGGGAGCTGTTTTTT. Translation gives CASSPGTSGGLNTGELFF. The V and J genes are TRBV11-2 and TRBJ2-2, with 15 bases that match TRBD2. This CDR3 has 18 amino acids. V shed 6 bases and J 2 bases; nucleotides not matched to a gene: 7. Germline CDR1 reads SGHAT; CDR2 reads FQNNGV. The complete variable domain, with remaining parts taken from reference TRBV11-2 and TRBJ2-2, reads EAGVAQSPRYKIIEKRQSVAFWCNPISGHATLYWYQQILGQGPKLLIQFQNNGVVDDSQLPKDRFSAERLKGVDSTLKIQPAKLEDSAVYLCASSPGTSGGLNTGELFFGEGSRLTVL.

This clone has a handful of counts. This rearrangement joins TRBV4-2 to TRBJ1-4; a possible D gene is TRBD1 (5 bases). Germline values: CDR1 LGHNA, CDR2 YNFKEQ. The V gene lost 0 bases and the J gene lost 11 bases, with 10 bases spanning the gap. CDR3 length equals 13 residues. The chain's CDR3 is CASSQDFGGKLFF. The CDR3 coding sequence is TGTGCCAGCAGCCAAGATTTTGGGGGGAAACTGTTTTTT.

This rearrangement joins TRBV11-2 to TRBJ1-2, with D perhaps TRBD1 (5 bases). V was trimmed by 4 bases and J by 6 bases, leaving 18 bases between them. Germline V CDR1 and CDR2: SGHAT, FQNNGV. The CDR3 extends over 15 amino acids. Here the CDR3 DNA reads TGTGCCAGCAGCTGGGGGGGTGCCGGGTTCGATGGCTACACCTTC. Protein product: CASSWGGAGFDGYTF. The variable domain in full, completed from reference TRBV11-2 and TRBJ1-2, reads EAGVAQSPRYKIIEKRQSVAFWCNPISGHATLYWYQQILGQGPKLLIQFQNNGVVDDSQLPKDRFSAERLKGVDSTLKIQPAKLEDSAVYLCASSWGGAGFDGYTFGSGTRLTVV.

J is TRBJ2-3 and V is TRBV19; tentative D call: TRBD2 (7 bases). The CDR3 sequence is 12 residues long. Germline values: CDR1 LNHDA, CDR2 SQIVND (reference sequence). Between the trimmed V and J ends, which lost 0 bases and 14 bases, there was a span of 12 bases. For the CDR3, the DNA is TGTGCCAGTAGTATAGAAGGGGGACTAACGTATTTT. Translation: CASSIEGGLTYF.

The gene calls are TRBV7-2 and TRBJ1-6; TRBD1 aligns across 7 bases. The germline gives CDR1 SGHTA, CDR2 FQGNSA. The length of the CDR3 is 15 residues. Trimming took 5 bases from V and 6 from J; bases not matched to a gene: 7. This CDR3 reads CASSLTGTANSPLHF. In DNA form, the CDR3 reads TGTGCCAGCAGCCTTACCGGGACAGCTAATTCACCCCTCCACTTT. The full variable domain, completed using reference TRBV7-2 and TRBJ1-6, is GAGVSQSPSNKVTEKGKDVELRCDPISGHTALYWYRQSLGQGLEFLIYFQGNSAPDKSGLPSDRFSAERTGGSVSTLTIQRTQQEDSAVYLCASSLTGTANSPLHFGNGTRLTVT.

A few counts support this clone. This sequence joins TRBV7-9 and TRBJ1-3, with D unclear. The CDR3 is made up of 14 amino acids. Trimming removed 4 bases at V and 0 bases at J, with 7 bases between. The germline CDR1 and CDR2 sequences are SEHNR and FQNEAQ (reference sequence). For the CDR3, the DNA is TGTGCCAGCAGCTATGGGCACTCTGGAAACACCATATATTTT. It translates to CASSYGHSGNTIYF. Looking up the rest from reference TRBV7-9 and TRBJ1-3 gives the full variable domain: DTGVSQNPRHKITKRGQNVTFRCDPISEHNRLYWYRQTLGQGPEFLTYFQNEAQLEKSRLLSDRFSAERPKGSFSTLEIQRTEQGDSAMYLCASSYGHSGNTIYFGEGSWLTVV.

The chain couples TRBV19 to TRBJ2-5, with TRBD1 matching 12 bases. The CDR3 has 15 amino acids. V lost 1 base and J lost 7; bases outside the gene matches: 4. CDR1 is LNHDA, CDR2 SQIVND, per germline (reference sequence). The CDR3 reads CASSIGDRGLRTQYF. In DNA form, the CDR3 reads TGTGCCAGTAGTATAGGGGACAGGGGGCTCCGGACCCAGTACTTC. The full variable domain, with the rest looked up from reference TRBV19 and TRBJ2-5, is DGGITQSPKYLFRKEGQNVTLSCEQNLNHDAMYWYRQDPGQGLRLIYYSQIVNDFQKGDIAEGYSVSREKKESFPLTVTSAQKNPTAFYLCASSIGDRGLRTQYFGPGTRLLVL.

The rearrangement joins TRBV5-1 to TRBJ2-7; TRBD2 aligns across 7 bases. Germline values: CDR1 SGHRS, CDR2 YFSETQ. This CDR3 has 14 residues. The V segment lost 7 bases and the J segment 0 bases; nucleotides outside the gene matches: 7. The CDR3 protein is CASAGTTSSYEQYF. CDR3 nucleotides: TGCGCCAGCGCCGGGACTACCAGCTCCTACGAGCAGTACTTC.

This CDR3 reads CASSRDLQGYGYTF. In DNA, the CDR3 is TGTGCCAGCAGCCGGGACCTACAGGGGTATGGCTACACCTTC. The chain recombines TRBV2 with TRBJ1-2; TRBD1 aligns across 7 bases. CDR3 length: 14 residues. Germline values: CDR1 SNHLY, CDR2 FYNNEI. The ends lost 6 bases at V and 5 bases at J; junction bases unmatched: 9.

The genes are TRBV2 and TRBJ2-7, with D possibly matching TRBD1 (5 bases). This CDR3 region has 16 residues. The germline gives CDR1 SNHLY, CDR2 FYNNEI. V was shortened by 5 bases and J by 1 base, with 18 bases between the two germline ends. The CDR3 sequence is CASSSNRYSLSYEQYF. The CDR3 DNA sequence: TGTGCCAGCAGTTCTAACAGGTATTCCCTTTCCTACGAGCAGTACTTC. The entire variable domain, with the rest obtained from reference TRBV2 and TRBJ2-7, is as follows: EPEVTQTPSHQVTQMGQEVILRCVPISNHLYFYWYRQILGQKVEFLVSFYNNEISEKSEIFDDQFSVERPDGSNFTLKIRSTKLEDSAMYFCASSSNRYSLSYEQYFGPGTRLTVT.

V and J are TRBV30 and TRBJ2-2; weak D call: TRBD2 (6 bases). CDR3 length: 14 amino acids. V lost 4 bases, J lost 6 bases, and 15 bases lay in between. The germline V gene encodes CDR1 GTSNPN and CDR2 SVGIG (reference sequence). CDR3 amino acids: CAWTRTNSAGELFF. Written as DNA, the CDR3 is TGTGCCTGGACTCGGACTAATTCCGCCGGGGAGCTGTTTTTT.

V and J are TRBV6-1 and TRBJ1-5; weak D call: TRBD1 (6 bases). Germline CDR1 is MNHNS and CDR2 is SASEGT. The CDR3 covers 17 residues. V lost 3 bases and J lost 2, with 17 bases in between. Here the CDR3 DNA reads TGTGCCAGCAGTGACCCGACAGGTAGCCTCGGCAATCAGCCCCAGCATTTT. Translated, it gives CASSDPTGSLGNQPQHF.

The CDR3 region has the DNA TGTGCCAGCAGCAGTTTGGTCATTACAGCTGAAGCTTTCTTT. This gives the protein CASSSLVITAEAFF. V is TRBV27 and J is TRBJ1-1; D gene uncertain. Germline V gene data show CDR1 as MNHEY and CDR2 as SMNVEV (reference sequence). This CDR3 is 14 amino acids long. V lost 6 bases, J lost 6 bases, and 17 bases lay in between.

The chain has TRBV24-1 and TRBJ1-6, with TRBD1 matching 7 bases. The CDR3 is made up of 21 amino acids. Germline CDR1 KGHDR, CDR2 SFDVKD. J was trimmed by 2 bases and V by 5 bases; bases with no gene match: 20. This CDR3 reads CATSAFIGTDKNDTYNSPLHF. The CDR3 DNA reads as TGTGCCACCAGTGCTTTTATTGGGACAGATAAAAACGACACCTATAATTCACCCCTCCACTTT.

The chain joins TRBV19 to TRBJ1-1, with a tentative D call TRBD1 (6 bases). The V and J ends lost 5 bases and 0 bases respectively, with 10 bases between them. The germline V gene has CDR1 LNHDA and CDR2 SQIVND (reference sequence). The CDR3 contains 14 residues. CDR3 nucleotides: TGTGCCAGTAGTGATGGACAGATGAACACTGAAGCTTTCTTT. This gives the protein CASSDGQMNTEAFF.

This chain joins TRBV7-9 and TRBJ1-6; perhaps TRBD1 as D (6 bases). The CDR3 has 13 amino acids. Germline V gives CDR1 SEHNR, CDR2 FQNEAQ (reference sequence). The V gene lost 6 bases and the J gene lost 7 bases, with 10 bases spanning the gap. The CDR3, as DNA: TGTGCCAGCAGGCCAGGGGAAAATTCACCCCTCCACTTT. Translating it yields CASRPGENSPLHF. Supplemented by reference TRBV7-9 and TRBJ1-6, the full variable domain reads DTGVSQNPRHKITKRGQNVTFRCDPISEHNRLYWYRQTLGQGPEFLTYFQNEAQLEKSRLLSDRFSAERPKGSFSTLEIQRTEQGDSAMYLCASRPGENSPLHFGNGTRLTVT.

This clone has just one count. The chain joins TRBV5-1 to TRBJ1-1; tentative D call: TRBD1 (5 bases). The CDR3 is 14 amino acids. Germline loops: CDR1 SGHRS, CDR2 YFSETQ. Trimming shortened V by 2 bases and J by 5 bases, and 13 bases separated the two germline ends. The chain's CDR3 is CASSFSGGETEAFF. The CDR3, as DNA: TGCGCCAGCAGCTTCTCCGGGGGTGAGACTGAAGCTTTCTTT.

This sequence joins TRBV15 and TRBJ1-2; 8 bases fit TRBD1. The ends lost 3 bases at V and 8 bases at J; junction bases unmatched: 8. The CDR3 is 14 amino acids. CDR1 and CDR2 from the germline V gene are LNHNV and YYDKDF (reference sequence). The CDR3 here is CATSSLTGVGGYTF. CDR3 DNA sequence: TGTGCCACCAGCAGTCTGACAGGGGTTGGCGGCTACACCTTC.

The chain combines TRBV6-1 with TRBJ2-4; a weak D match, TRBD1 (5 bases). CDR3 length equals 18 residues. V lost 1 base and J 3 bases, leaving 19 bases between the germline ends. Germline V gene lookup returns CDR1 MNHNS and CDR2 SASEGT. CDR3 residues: CASSEGIMGLFGKNIQYF. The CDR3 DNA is TGTGCCAGCAGTGAAGGGATTATGGGGCTCTTCGGCAAAAACATTCAGTACTTC.